This TCR beta chain was documented in a study of shared clonotypes between healthy human individuals. Only in-frame clones appear in the TCRdb table, and some are missing; sequencing was by immunoSEQ multiplex PCR. The data hold 1.6 million or so clones, with approximately 96% observed a single time. The CDR3 spans 13 residues. Germline V gene data show CDR1 as MNHNS and CDR2 as SASEGT. The J segment lost 5 bases and the V segment lost 7 bases, leaving 7 bases of the junction unmatched. Division of CD4+ cells produced a CD45RA+ naive subset and a CD45RA-negative memory subset. The sequence derives from a man aged 25 to 40 in good health. V is TRBV6-1 and J is TRBJ2-5; TRBD1 aligns across 7 bases. The sequencing sample was made of naive CD4+ T cells sorted from blood. Subset described: CD45RA+ positively selected. CDR3: CASNQGVGETQYF. The CDR3 DNA sequence: TGTGCCAGCAACCAGGGGGTAGGGGAGACCCAGTACTTC.